This T cell receptor beta chain was captured by sequencing in a study of control samples from healthy donors and cancer patients. With 2 bases removed from V and 9 bases from J, the gap between germline ends came to 13 bases. This CDR3 spans 13 amino acids. Produced via immunoSEQ multiplex PCR; TCRdb's table is partial and in-frame only. The table lists some 150,000 clones, around 90% of them singletons, with approximately 2.9% in the top ten. This receptor was taken from a man aged 30 to 45 in good health. This chain links TRBV12-3 or TRBV12-4 with TRBJ1-1, with D perhaps TRBD1 (5 bases). The sample consisted of blood. The CDR3 DNA follows: TGTGCCAGCAGTTTATCCACAGGACCTAAAGCTTTCTTT. Its protein product is CASSLSTGPKAFF.